The 18 T cell receptor beta chains listed next were all sequenced from one sample in a study of cytomegalovirus exposure and HLA in healthy donors. 60 Vbeta and 13 Jbeta primers were used in PCR. Sequencing was performed with immunoSEQ multiplex PCR; in TCRdb, only in-frame clones are kept and a portion is missing. The sample has 72,000 or so clones, around 80% seen once; the top ten hold roughly 7.4%. Sequencing was done on a sample of PBMCs. The receptor source for this set is a woman aged 25-40 years in good health and CMV-seropositive.

The chain combines TRBV5-1 with TRBJ2-1, with a possible D match to TRBD1 (6 bases). V was clipped by 0 bases and J by 5 bases, with 21 bases between them. Germline V gene data show CDR1 as SGHRS and CDR2 as YFSETQ. This CDR3 has 18 amino acids. The CDR3 DNA follows: TGCGCCAGCAGCTTGGTAACCGGTCCTAGGACAGCTAACAATGAGCAGTTCTTC. It yields the protein CASSLVTGPRTANNEQFF. Combining the CDR3 with reference TRBV5-1 and TRBJ2-1 gives the whole variable domain KAGVTQTPRYLIKTRGQQVTLSCSPISGHRSVSWYQQTPGQGLQFLFEYFSETQRNKGNFPGRFSGRQFSNSRSEMNVSTLELGDSALYLCASSLVTGPRTANNEQFFGPGTRLTVL.

The count of this clone is one. V usage is TRBV27 and J usage is TRBJ1-5, with 8 bases fitting TRBD1. Germline V lookup: CDR1 MNHEY, CDR2 SMNVEV (reference sequence). The J segment lost 2 bases and the V segment lost 5 bases, leaving 14 bases of the junction unmatched. The CDR3 length is 18 residues. This CDR3 is CASSPLPGQGRGNQPQHF. CDR3 sequence (DNA): TGTGCCAGCAGTCCCCTCCCCGGACAGGGTAGGGGCAATCAGCCCCAGCATTTT.

CDR3 in amino acids: CARPRQVANHGYTF. The CDR3 DNA is TGTGCCAGGCCAAGACAGGTAGCCAATCATGGCTACACCTTC. The chain combines TRBV19 with TRBJ1-2; possibly TRBD1 for D (6 bases). The length of the CDR3 is 14 residues. Deletions cut 9 bases from V and 6 bases from J, with 20 bases between. CDR1 and CDR2 from the germline V gene are LNHDA and SQIVND (reference sequence).

This clone is judged medium-sized. The CDR3 protein is CASSPANRGFQYNEQFF. Here the CDR3 DNA reads TGTGCCAGCAGCCCAGCCAACAGGGGCTTTCAATACAATGAGCAGTTCTTC. The V gene is TRBV7-9, the J gene TRBJ2-1; 7 nucleotides agree with TRBD1. CDR3 length: 17 amino acids. The germline gives CDR1 SEHNR, CDR2 FQNEAQ (reference sequence). V was clipped by 5 bases and J by 4 bases; unmatched bases: 14.

The chain has TRBV18 and TRBJ1-2; TRBD1 agrees at 9 bases. Per germline, CDR1 KGHSH and CDR2 LQKENI. The trim removed 5 bases at V and 4 bases at J, leaving 11 bases unmatched. The CDR3 extends over 16 amino acids. The CDR3 nucleotides read TGTGCCAGCTCAACCCAAGCGGCGGGACAGGGCTATGGCTACACCTTC. Translating gives CASSTQAAGQGYGYTF.

The CDR3 reads CASRPGQPYEQYF. In DNA, the CDR3 is TGTGCCAGCCGACCGGGACAACCTTACGAGCAGTACTTC. J is TRBJ2-7 and V is TRBV10-3, with D perhaps matching TRBD1 (6 bases). The germline V and J ends were trimmed by 10 bases and 4 bases, with 17 bases remaining between them. The CDR3 is 13 amino acids. Germline assignment: CDR1 ENHRY and CDR2 SYGVKD.

The chain carries TRBV5-4 and TRBJ2-3, with D possibly being TRBD2 (5 bases). This CDR3 is built from 16 residues. Germline-derived CDR1 and CDR2 are SGHNT and YYREEE (reference sequence). V was trimmed by 0 bases and J by 1 base, leaving 12 bases between them. The CDR3 protein is CASSLEASRGTDTQYF. In nucleotides, the CDR3 is TGTGCCAGCAGCTTGGAAGCTAGCAGAGGCACAGATACGCAGTATTTT. The whole variable domain, filled in from reference TRBV5-4 and TRBJ2-3, reads ETGVTQSPTHLIKTRGQQVTLRCSSQSGHNTVSWYQQALGQGPQFIFQYYREEENGRGNFPPRFSGLQFPNYSSELNVNALELDDSALYLCASSLEASRGTDTQYFGPGTRLTVL.

The chain uses TRBV7-6 and TRBJ2-7, with 9 bases matching TRBD2. The CDR3 totals 17 residues. Per the germline V gene, CDR1 is SGHVS and CDR2 is FNYEAQ. V was pared by 1 base and J by 5 bases, with 12 bases of the junction left unmatched. CDR3 coding DNA: TGTGCCAGCAGCTTAGTCCCGATTAGCGGGAGTATCCACGAGCAGTACTTC. As protein: CASSLVPISGSIHEQYF.

This chain links TRBV6-1 with TRBJ2-7; TRBD1 matches 8 bases. Germline CDR1 reads MNHNS; CDR2 reads SASEGT. The CDR3 runs 14 residues. V lost 3 bases and J lost 0; bases outside the gene matches: 1. This CDR3 reads CASSETGASYEQYF. The DNA for the CDR3 is TGTGCCAGCAGTGAGACAGGGGCCTCCTACGAGCAGTACTTC.

J is TRBJ2-7 and V is TRBV7-2, with TRBD2 as a possible D gene (5 bases). Germline CDR1 SGHTA, CDR2 FQGNSA. V shed 6 bases and J shed 3 bases, with 15 bases lying between them. This CDR3 contains 14 residues. CDR3 nucleotides: TGTGCCAGCAGGACGAGGACCGAGGGCTACGAGCAGTACTTC. It yields the protein CASRTRTEGYEQYF.

The CDR3, as DNA: TGTGCCAGCACCCCACTCGGGACAGTCCAAGAGACCCAGTACTTC. Translating gives CASTPLGTVQETQYF. V usage is TRBV2 and J usage is TRBJ2-5, with TRBD1 matching 7 bases. In germline, CDR1 is SNHLY, CDR2 FYNNEI. The CDR3 loop spans 15 amino acids. The ends lost 7 bases at V and 1 base at J; junction bases unmatched: 9.

The V call is TRBV5-6, the J call TRBJ2-3; 10 bases are a match to TRBD2. The CDR3 is 16 amino acids. CDR1 SGHDT and CDR2 YYEEEE come from the germline V gene. V dropped 0 bases and J dropped 3; count of bases not matched to a gene: 4. The CDR3 DNA is TGTGCCAGCAGCTTGGTGCTAGCGGGAGCTACAGATACGCAGTATTTT. This sequence encodes CASSLVLAGATDTQYF.

This clone came up once. V usage is TRBV6-5 and J usage is TRBJ2-1; 9 positions match TRBD2. V dropped 2 bases and J dropped 4; count of bases not matched to a gene: 3. The germline V gene has CDR1 MNHEY and CDR2 SVGAGI. The CDR3 sequence is 15 residues long. CDR3 DNA sequence: TGTGCCAGCAGTTACGGGGGACTAGCTTACAATGAGCAGTTCTTC. Amino acid sequence: CASSYGGLAYNEQFF.

The chain is built from TRBV18 and TRBJ2-7; D gene uncertain. This CDR3 has 14 amino acids. Germline V lookup: CDR1 KGHSH, CDR2 LQKENI. V was shortened by 0 bases and J by 4 bases, with 10 bases between the two germline ends. The CDR3 DNA reads as TGTGCCAGCTCACCACCTAATCAGCGTTACGAGCAGTACTTC. Its translation: CASSPPNQRYEQYF.

The J gene is TRBJ2-6, the V gene TRBV7-3, with D maybe TRBD2 (6 bases). CDR1 SGHTA and CDR2 FQGTGA come from the germline V gene. This CDR3 contains 16 residues. V dropped 6 bases and J dropped 0 bases, with 12 bases sitting between them. CDR3 loop: CASRAGLDSGANVLTF. As DNA, the CDR3 is TGTGCCAGCAGGGCGGGACTCGACTCTGGGGCCAACGTCCTGACTTTC.

V and J are TRBV11-2 and TRBJ2-7, with D perhaps TRBD2 (6 bases). CDR3 length: 14 residues. Germline CDR1 is SGHAT and CDR2 is FQNNGV. The V end was cut by 3 bases, the J end by 0 bases, with 9 bases between. The CDR3 protein is CASSFETSSYEQYF. Here the CDR3 DNA reads TGTGCCAGCAGCTTTGAGACTAGCTCCTACGAGCAGTACTTC. The full variable domain, completed using reference TRBV11-2 and TRBJ2-7, is EAGVAQSPRYKIIEKRQSVAFWCNPISGHATLYWYQQILGQGPKLLIQFQNNGVVDDSQLPKDRFSAERLKGVDSTLKIQPAKLEDSAVYLCASSFETSSYEQYFGPGTRLTVT.

Concerning this clone: A read error may produce the germline difference seen at one junction end. This CDR3 reads CASSLGGAQMNTGAFF. The CDR3 nucleotides read TGTGCCAGCAGCTTAGGGGGGGCCCAAATGAACACTGGAGCTTTCTTT. The rearrangement uses TRBV5-4 and TRBJ1-1, with a weak D call TRBD1 (6 bases). This CDR3 contains 16 residues. Germline CDR1 and CDR2: SGHNT and YYREEE (reference sequence).

V is TRBV10-1 and J is TRBJ2-1; 10 nucleotides line up with TRBD1. The germline V gene encodes CDR1 WNHNN and CDR2 SYGVQD (reference sequence). After removal of 3 bases from V and 4 bases from J, the junction contained 3 bases not matched to a gene. CDR3 length equals 15 residues. The CDR3 nucleotides read TGCGCCAGCAGTGACCCGGGACAGGGGTACAATGAGCAGTTCTTC. As protein: CASSDPGQGYNEQFF.